Reported below is one T cell receptor (beta chain). This sample stems from a study of blood T cell repertoires in COVID-19. Study summary: T cells, B-cell-depleted T cells, or PBMCs provided the cDNA or gDNA that served as material.

The table came from immunoSEQ multiplex PCR; TCRdb's copy has only in-frame clones and leaves some out. The sample records over 250,000 clones, about 87% being singletons. Germline V CDR1 and CDR2: KGHDR, SFDVKD. V shed 5 bases and J 5 bases; nucleotides not matched to a gene: 13. The CDR3 has 17 residues. Seattle patient enrollment occurred during active infection, with longitudinal follow-up thereafter. The chain uses TRBV24-1 and TRBJ2-5, with 10 bases that match TRBD1. The clonotype was recovered from a woman aged 70-85 years with COVID-19, enrolled during active disease. The sample was peripheral blood. CDR3 residues: CATSGASGTGAGETQYF. CDR3 nucleotide sequence: TGTGCCACCAGTGGGGCCTCCGGGACAGGGGCAGGGGAGACCCAGTACTTC.